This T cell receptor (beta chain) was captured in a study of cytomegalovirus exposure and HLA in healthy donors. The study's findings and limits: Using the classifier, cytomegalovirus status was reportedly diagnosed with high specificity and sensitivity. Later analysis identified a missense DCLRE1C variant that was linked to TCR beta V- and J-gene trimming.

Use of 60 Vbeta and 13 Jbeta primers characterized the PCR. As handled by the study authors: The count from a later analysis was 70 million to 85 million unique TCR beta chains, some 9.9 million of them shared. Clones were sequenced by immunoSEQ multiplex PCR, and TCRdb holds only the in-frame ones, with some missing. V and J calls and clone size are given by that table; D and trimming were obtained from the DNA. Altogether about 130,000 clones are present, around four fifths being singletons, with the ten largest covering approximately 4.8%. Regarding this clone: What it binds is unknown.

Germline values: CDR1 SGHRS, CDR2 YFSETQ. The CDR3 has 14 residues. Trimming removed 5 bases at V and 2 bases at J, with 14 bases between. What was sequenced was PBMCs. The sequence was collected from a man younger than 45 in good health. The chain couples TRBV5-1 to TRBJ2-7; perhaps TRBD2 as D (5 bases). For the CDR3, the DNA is TGCGCCAGCAGGGTGGGAGCAATGACCTACGAGCAGTACTTC. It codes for CASRVGAMTYEQYF.